This TCR beta chain was obtained from a study of beta chain features in type 1 diabetes (dated 2018 in TCRdb). Regarding the complete study: Mean age, gender distribution, total cell number and subset yield were not different between patients and healthy donors. In the study, TCRB repertoires of sorted circulating CD4+ T cell subsets from recently diagnosed type 1 diabetes patients were compared with those of matched healthy donors. Regulatory and stem cell-like memory subsets were isolated from only 8 patients and roughly 8 healthy donors, whereas naive and central memory subsets came from all 28 donors. A total of some 100,000,000 sorted cells were examined across all samples, and the number of cells per subset was strongly correlated with RNA yield. Here is what the overall study found, with its caveats: Naive, central memory and regulatory TCRB repertoires appeared to be more similar among patients than among healthy donors. Shorter templates might be favored by PCR, yet because patient and control samples were amplified and corrected together, any such skew would affect both groups equally. Only small numbers of individuals were included in the HLA sub-analyses, which left unresolved whether HLA type had any influence on TCRB rearrangement. Patients with type 1 diabetes made fewer insertions and deleted more nucleotides at VDJ recombination sites, implying thymic rearrangement abnormalities. Sequencing cDNA rather than genomic DNA could over-represent highly expressing activated cells, although activation and CD3 levels did not differ between groups. In all four CD4+ subsets, TCRB CDR3 length was moderately but significantly shorter in type 1 diabetes patients.

A note on this clone: Its antigen is unknown. No base qualities exist here, and no much larger clone lies one base off it.

Each donor gave one peripheral blood draw, averaging approximately 0.12 L, which was collected into heparinised tubes. Using a panel that included CD45RO, CCR7, CD25, CD127, CD95 and CD27, naive, central memory, regulatory and stem cell-like memory CD4+ T cells were sorted on a BD FACSAria II. Purity was above 95% for every sorted population. PBMCs were isolated right away by Lymphoprep density gradient centrifugation and were stained directly, without culture. To minimize batch effects, samples were stained and sorted in pairs, one healthy donor with one patient per experiment. The High Capacity cDNA Reverse Transcription Kit was used to reverse transcribe all of the isolated RNA, meaning that expressed TCRB transcripts were what got sequenced. Deep immunoSEQ sequencing was performed on naive, central memory and regulatory T cell samples, with an average of around 3.4 million total reads per sample. After sorted cells were lysed in RLT buffer, RNA was extracted with DNase-treated RNeasy Micro or Mini kits, with the choice depending on cell number. To prevent cross-contamination, each cell subset was processed individually, whereas patient and healthy donor samples were processed jointly. TCRB sequences were amplified from cDNA with the immunoSEQ multiplex PCR, producing 87-bp fragments spanning the CDR3 region. Sequencing of the amplicons was done on the Illumina HiSeq platform. As for how the authors treated the data: Synthetic template baselines were used to correct PCR bias computationally, reads within Hamming distance 2 were collapsed together, and singletons that could not be merged were discarded. Reads were aligned to IMGT to assign V, D and J genes, CDR3 length, and insertions or deletions at six rearrangement sites. Clonotype counts were normalized to sorted cell number within each subset before computing true diversity and Gini coefficients with the tcR R package. Repertoire sharing was quantified using the overlap coefficient calculated on TCRB nucleotide sequences. As a proxy for the pre-selection repertoire, out-of-frame TCRB sequences from naive cells were analyzed. This is the immuneACCESS table as TCRdb keeps it, with only in-frame sequences that have V and J called. A part of the clones is gone; compared with another copy, unresolved V genes explain less than half, and the rest is unexplained. V and J calls and clone size are copied from that table; D and trimming were computed from the DNA. For this sample there are 900,000 or so clones; about a sixth appear just once. The ten largest clones represent 0.023% of the sample.

The sequence came from a young woman in good health. The source material was naive CD4+ T cells from blood. The cell subset or site label, read with the paper, signifies: true naive CD4+ T cells.

For the CDR3, the sequence is CASSLGTGDTLREQYF. Read as DNA, the sequence is TGCGCCAGCAGCTTGGGGACAGGCGATACCCTACGTGAGCAGTACTTC. The sequence is built from TRBV5-1 and TRBJ2-7; the central 7 bases match TRBD1. V lost 0 bases and J lost 7 bases, and the count of bases not matched to a germline gene is 13. The cysteine opens and the phenylalanine closes a CDR3 of 16 amino acids. The DNA shown is the 48-base CDR3, in frame from base 1. CDR1 is given as SGHRS and CDR2 as YFSETQ, both from the germline V gene.